Below are 8 T cell receptor beta chains sequenced from a single sample in a study of T-cell memory formation after mild COVID-19. TCRdb independently ran MiXCR on the 5' RACE reads; one entry per CDR3 protein. The table has about 84,000 distinct CDR3 sequences, about 15% seen once; the top ten hold 30% to 35%. The sample taken for sequencing was PBMCs or a T cell subset sorted from them (not recorded which). The receptors stem from an adult woman who had mild COVID-19 (a few samples of this study predate the infection). Cell type and time point are not known.

DNA of the CDR3: TGTGCCAGCAGTCAGCCGATTAGCAATCAGCCCCAGCATTTT. Its translation is CASSQPISNQPQHF. The V and J genes are TRBV6-1 and TRBJ1-5; the D is unclear. The CDR3 spans 14 residues. The V and J ends lost 5 bases and 0 bases respectively, with 8 bases between them. CDR1 is MNHNS and CDR2 is SASEGT in the germline V gene.

The chain uses TRBV24-1 and TRBJ2-3; D is undetermined. Trimming took 0 bases from V and 6 from J, leaving 12 bases between them. CDR1 and CDR2 (germline): KGHDR, SFDVKD. The CDR3 covers 15 residues. This chain's CDR3 is CATSDLASLEDTQYF. In DNA, the CDR3 is TGTGCCACCAGTGATTTGGCGAGTTTGGAGGATACGCAGTATTTT.

This clonotype was seen a handful of times. The chain carries TRBV9 and TRBJ2-7; D perhaps matches TRBD1 (6 bases). Trimming shortened V by 0 bases and J by 1 base, and 17 bases separated the two germline ends. CDR3 length: 17 residues. CDR1 is SGDLS, CDR2 YYNGEE, per germline. The CDR3 loop is CASSVGAGDKSSYEQYF. The DNA of the CDR3 is TGTGCCAGCAGCGTAGGTGCAGGGGACAAATCTTCCTACGAGCAGTACTTC. The entire variable domain, with the rest obtained from reference TRBV9 and TRBJ2-7, is as follows: DSGVTQTPKHLITATGQRVTLRCSPRSGDLSVYWYQQSLDQGLQFLIQYYNGEERAKGNILERFSAQQFPDLHSELNLSSLELGDSALYFCASSVGAGDKSSYEQYFGPGTRLTVT.

In its sample, this clonotype was seen a few times. J is TRBJ2-7 and V is TRBV12-3 or TRBV12-4, with D possibly called TRBD1 or TRBD2 (5 bases each). Trimming left V 7 bases short and J 3 bases short, with 16 bases between. The CDR3 loop spans 14 amino acids. The CDR3 nucleotides read TGTGCCAGCACCTCCCCGGGGACCGACTACGAGCAGTACTTC. It codes for CASTSPGTDYEQYF.

The gene calls are TRBV4-3 and TRBJ1-4, with D perhaps TRBD1 (6 bases). Germline CDR1 and CDR2: LGHNA and YSLEER. Trimming took off 4 bases at V and 13 bases at J, with 16 bases between the two ends. The CDR3 loop spans 13 amino acids. The CDR3 here is CASSPLTGKGLFF. The DNA for the CDR3 is TGCGCCAGCAGCCCCCTAACAGGGAAAGGACTGTTTTTT.

This clonotype was recorded a few times. J is TRBJ2-1 and V is TRBV23-1; tentative D call: TRBD1 (5 bases). TRBV23-1 is flagged as an ORF with uncertain function. The CDR3 covers 13 residues. Between the trimmed V and J ends, which lost 4 bases and 6 bases, there was a span of 10 bases. CDR3 sequence reads: CASSPRASNEQFF. In DNA form, the CDR3 reads TGCGCCAGCAGTCCCAGGGCGTCCAATGAGCAGTTCTTC.

The sample holds a few counts of this clonotype. The chain is built from TRBV19 and TRBJ2-1, with D perhaps being TRBD1 or TRBD2 (5 bases each). The CDR3 is 15 amino acids. Germline values: CDR1 LNHDA, CDR2 SQIVND (reference sequence). V was shortened by 1 base and J by 2 bases, with 9 bases between the two germline ends. The CDR3 spells CASSIVATAYNEQFF. For the CDR3, the DNA is TGTGCCAGTAGTATAGTAGCGACAGCCTACAATGAGCAGTTCTTC. Full variable domain (missing parts from reference TRBV19 and TRBJ2-1): DGGITQSPKYLFRKEGQNVTLSCEQNLNHDAMYWYRQDPGQGLRLIYYSQIVNDFQKGDIAEGYSVSREKKESFPLTVTSAQKNPTAFYLCASSIVATAYNEQFFGPGTRLTVL.

In this sample, this clonotype turned up a few times. The gene calls are TRBV7-2 and TRBJ2-5; TRBD2 agrees at 15 bases. Germline CDR1 is SGHTA and CDR2 is FQGNSA. CDR3 length: 16 amino acids. Losses at the gene ends were 5 bases for V and 5 bases for J; bases not matched to a gene: 6. CDR3 DNA: TGTGCCAGCAGCACCGGACTAGCGGGGGGGCCTGAGACCCAGTACTTC. This sequence encodes CASSTGLAGGPETQYF. Based on the CDR3 plus reference TRBV7-2 and TRBJ2-5, the full variable domain is GAGVSQSPSNKVTEKGKDVELRCDPISGHTALYWYRQSLGQGLEFLIYFQGNSAPDKSGLPSDRFSAERTGGSVSTLTIQRTQQEDSAVYLCASSTGLAGGPETQYFGPGTRLLVL.